This T cell receptor beta chain was sequenced for a study of blood T cell repertoires in COVID-19. The table came from immunoSEQ multiplex PCR; TCRdb's copy has only in-frame clones and leaves some out. The table includes about 220,000 clones, 65% to 90% detected once. This CDR3 is built from 14 residues. The germline gives CDR1 LGHNA, CDR2 YSLEER. V was pared by 0 bases and J by 2 bases, with 8 bases between. The chain joins TRBV4-3 to TRBJ2-7; possibly TRBD2 for D (5 bases). Sequencing was done on a sample of peripheral blood. The TCR was taken from a woman aged 70-85 years with COVID-19, enrolled during active disease. Here the CDR3 DNA reads TGCGCCAGCAGCCAAGATATACTAGCCTACGAGCAGTACTTC. Amino acid sequence: CASSQDILAYEQYF.